This T cell receptor (beta chain) was profiled in a study of blood T cell repertoires in COVID-19. Study at large: Spain, Italy and the United States supplied samples that represented acute and convalescent COVID-19. In each case, the material was cDNA or gDNA derived from T cells, B-cell-depleted T cells, or PBMCs.

Original methodology: Amplifying reference gene primers gave estimates of nucleated cell counts. Profiled with immunoSEQ multiplex PCR; TCRdb holds only in-frame clones, not every one. Clone size and V and J calls were adopted from that table, with D and trimming inferred from the DNA. This sample has 180,000 or so clones, with approximately 85% found just once. The V gene's germline CDR1 is SGHRS and CDR2 YFSETQ. Trimming took 2 bases from V and 6 from J, leaving 12 bases between them. The length of the CDR3 is 14 residues. The chain joins TRBV5-1 to TRBJ2-1; unclear D gene. This receptor was obtained from a human donor with active or convalescent COVID-19. The donor label of this sample is uncertain. Material: peripheral blood. This CDR3 is CASSFSRIPNEQFF. As DNA, the CDR3 is TGCGCCAGCAGCTTTTCTAGGATCCCCAATGAGCAGTTCTTC.